This TCR beta chain was retrieved from a study of Ad26.COV2.S vaccination and SARS-CoV-2 variants. The repertoire was sequenced with immunoSEQ multiplex PCR; TCRdb's copy has only in-frame clones and lacks some. The sample yields roughly 350,000 clones, around 90% seen once. Treatment specified: around 19 received Ad26.COV2.S at low or high dose, single or two shots; 5 received placebo; per-sample allocation not given. Collection of samples fell on day 63 after the first vaccine or placebo injection. In the vaccine, an Ad26 vector expressed the SARS-CoV-2 spike of the Wuhan strain. The germline V gene has CDR1 SQVTM and CDR2 ANQGSEA. This CDR3 is built from 14 residues. The V segment lost 7 bases and the J segment 6 bases; nucleotides outside the gene matches: 10.

The source material was peripheral blood, sampled in a trial of Ad26.COV2.S vaccine versus placebo. This sequence joins TRBV29-1 and TRBJ2-1; the match to TRBD1 covers 9 bases. The clonotype was recovered from a person aged 18 to 59 who received the Ad26.COV2.S COVID-19 vaccine or a placebo. As DNA, the CDR3 is TGCAGCGCACCCGGGACAGGGAAAGTCAATGAGCAGTTCTTC. This sequence encodes CSAPGTGKVNEQFF.